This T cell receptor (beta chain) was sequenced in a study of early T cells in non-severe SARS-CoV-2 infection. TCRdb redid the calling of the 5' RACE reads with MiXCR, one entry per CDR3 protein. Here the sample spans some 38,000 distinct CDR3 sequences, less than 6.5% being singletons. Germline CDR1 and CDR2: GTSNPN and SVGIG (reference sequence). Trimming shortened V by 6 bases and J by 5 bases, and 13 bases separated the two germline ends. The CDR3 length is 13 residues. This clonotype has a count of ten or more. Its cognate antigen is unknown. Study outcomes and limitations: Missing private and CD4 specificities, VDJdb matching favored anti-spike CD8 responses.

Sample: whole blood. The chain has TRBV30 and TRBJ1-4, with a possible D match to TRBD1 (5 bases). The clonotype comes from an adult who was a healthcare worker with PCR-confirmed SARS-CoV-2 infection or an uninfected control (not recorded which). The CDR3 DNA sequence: TGTGCCTGTCAAAGGTGGGGGAATGAAAAACTGTTTTTT. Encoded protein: CACQRWGNEKLFF.